Below are 17 T cell receptor beta chains sequenced from a single sample in a study of blood T cell repertoires in COVID-19. Assay used: immunoSEQ multiplex PCR; TCRdb lists only in-frame clones, some missing. The data show 72,000 or so clones, approximately 88% seen once. Material for sequencing was peripheral blood. These TCRs come from a man aged 50 to 59 with active COVID-19.

The V gene is TRBV5-1, the J gene TRBJ2-3; D ambiguous. This CDR3 comprises 19 residues. Per germline, CDR1 SGHRS and CDR2 YFSETQ. Deletions cut 0 bases from V and 0 bases from J, with 20 bases between. The CDR3 bases are TGCGCCAGCAGCTTGGGGGTATACATGAGAGGATCTAGCACAGATACGCAGTATTTT. It codes for CASSLGVYMRGSSTDTQYF. The full variable domain, with the rest looked up from reference TRBV5-1 and TRBJ2-3, is KAGVTQTPRYLIKTRGQQVTLSCSPISGHRSVSWYQQTPGQGLQFLFEYFSETQRNKGNFPGRFSGRQFSNSRSEMNVSTLELGDSALYLCASSLGVYMRGSSTDTQYFGPGTRLTVL.

The rearrangement links TRBV7-2 to TRBJ2-3; D is ambiguous. Germline lookup yields CDR1 SGHTA and CDR2 FQGNSA. Between the trimmed V and J ends, which lost 2 bases and 2 bases, there was a span of 8 bases. This CDR3 has 14 amino acids. The CDR3 sequence is CASSLQTTTDTQYF. The CDR3 region has the DNA TGTGCCAGCAGCTTACAAACTACCACAGATACGCAGTATTTT.

This clone has just one count. The chain is built from TRBV4-2 and TRBJ1-4, with 7 bases matching TRBD1. This CDR3 spans 15 amino acids. Germline V gives CDR1 LGHNA, CDR2 YNFKEQ. The trim removed 1 base at V and 8 bases at J, leaving 7 bases unmatched. The CDR3 spells CASSQGNRGGEKLFF. In DNA form, the CDR3 reads TGTGCCAGCAGCCAAGGGAACAGGGGCGGCGAAAAACTGTTTTTT.

This clone was detected once. The chain recombines TRBV19 with TRBJ1-2; 9 bases match TRBD1. The J segment lost 3 bases and the V segment lost 7 bases, leaving 3 bases of the junction unmatched. The CDR3 consists of 13 residues. Germline V CDR1 and CDR2: LNHDA, SQIVND (reference sequence). CDR3 in DNA: TGTGCCAGTATGGACAGGGGATACTATGGCTACACCTTC. Translating gives CASMDRGYYGYTF.

The CDR3 reads CASSRDRGANTGELFF. As DNA, the CDR3 is TGTGCCAGCAGCAGGGACAGGGGCGCGAACACCGGGGAGCTGTTTTTT. The chain recombines TRBV5-4 with TRBJ2-2, with 10 bases lining up with TRBD1. Trimming at V came to 4 bases and at J to 0 bases, leaving 3 bases not matched to a gene. The CDR3 is 16 residues long. CDR1 and CDR2 (germline): SGHNT, YYREEE (reference sequence).

The chain joins TRBV6-6 to TRBJ2-5; TRBD1 agrees at 7 bases. The ends lost 6 bases at V and 7 bases at J; junction bases unmatched: 14. The CDR3 covers 15 residues. Germline CDR1 and CDR2: MNHNY and SVGAGI (reference sequence). This chain's CDR3 is CASSQPRGRLRTQYF. CDR3 nucleotides: TGTGCCAGCAGCCAACCAAGGGGGCGGCTAAGGACCCAGTACTTC.

V gene TRBV10-3 combines with J gene TRBJ2-7; 9 positions match TRBD1. After removal of 3 bases from V and 0 bases from J, the junction contained 3 bases not matched to a gene. The germline CDR1 and CDR2 sequences are ENHRY and SYGVKD. The CDR3 is made up of 15 amino acids. CDR3 region: CAISDSQGASYEQYF. In DNA form, the CDR3 reads TGTGCCATCAGTGACTCACAGGGGGCCTCCTACGAGCAGTACTTC.

This clone came up once. The chain is built from TRBV6-6 and TRBJ1-1; D is ambiguous. Trimming stripped 9 bases from V and 7 bases from J, with 21 bases between. The CDR3 contains 14 residues. Per the germline V gene, CDR1 is MNHNY and CDR2 is SVGAGI (reference sequence). The CDR3 reads CASWPAAVAIEAFF. Written as DNA, the CDR3 is TGTGCCAGTTGGCCCGCGGCCGTGGCAATTGAAGCTTTCTTT.

The rearrangement links TRBV6-6 to TRBJ2-1; the match to TRBD2 covers 15 bases. The CDR3 consists of 16 residues. The germline V gene has CDR1 MNHNY and CDR2 SVGAGI (reference sequence). V lost 4 bases to trimming and J lost 10 bases; unmatched junction nucleotides: 8. The chain's CDR3 is CASSSRTSGGGDEQFF. The CDR3 DNA is TGTGCCAGCAGTTCCCGGACTAGCGGGGGGGGTGACGAGCAGTTCTTC.

The rearrangement uses TRBV10-3 and TRBJ2-7; 10 nucleotides line up with TRBD2. There are 15 residues in the CDR3. CDR1 ENHRY and CDR2 SYGVKD come from the germline V gene. Trimming removed 4 bases from V and 1 base from J; junction bases left unmatched: 4. Here the CDR3 DNA reads TGTGCCATCAGTGGTTCTAGCGGGAGTTCCTACGAGCAGTACTTC. This codes for CAISGSSGSSYEQYF.

The chain combines TRBV2 with TRBJ1-2; 7 bases match TRBD1. The CDR3 consists of 15 residues. V shed 1 base and J 2 bases; nucleotides not matched to a gene: 4. Looked up from germline, CDR1 is SNHLY and CDR2 is FYNNEI. The CDR3 nucleotides read TGTGCCAGCAGTGAAGGGCAGGGGGGAAACTATGGCTACACCTTC. Translating it yields CASSEGQGGNYGYTF. Full variable domain (rest looked up from reference TRBV2 and TRBJ1-2): EPEVTQTPSHQVTQMGQEVILRCVPISNHLYFYWYRQILGQKVEFLVSFYNNEISEKSEIFDDQFSVERPDGSNFTLKIRSTKLEDSAMYFCASSEGQGGNYGYTFGSGTRLTVV.

The chain links TRBV14 to TRBJ2-5; unclear D gene. Germline CDR1 and CDR2: SGHDN and FVKESK. CDR3 length: 13 residues. Trimming left V 2 bases short and J 5 bases short, with 9 bases between. Written as DNA, the CDR3 is TGTGCCAGCAGCCAAAACCCTAGGGAGACCCAGTACTTC. Protein product: CASSQNPRETQYF.

This clone was observed a single time. The J gene is TRBJ2-1, the V gene TRBV6-1; D possibly corresponds to TRBD1 (5 bases). The CDR3 contains 16 residues. In germline, CDR1 is MNHNS, CDR2 SASEGT. Trimming removed 2 bases at V and 1 base at J, with 12 bases between. DNA of the CDR3: TGTGCCAGCAGTGAAAGGGGTGGCCGTTCCTACAATGAGCAGTTCTTC. Protein sequence: CASSERGGRSYNEQFF.

This clone was seen just once. The gene calls are TRBV28 and TRBJ1-5, with TRBD1 matching 12 bases. The CDR3 is 18 amino acids. After removal of 1 base from V and 2 bases from J, the junction contained 6 bases not matched to a gene. Germline V gene lookup returns CDR1 MDHEN and CDR2 SYDVKM. In DNA form, the CDR3 reads TGTGCCAGCAGTTTATACGGGACAGGGGGCCGTGGCAATCAGCCCCAGCATTTT. Its protein product is CASSLYGTGGRGNQPQHF.

This sequence joins TRBV5-3 and TRBJ1-1; D perhaps matches TRBD1 (6 bases). TRBV5-3 is given ORF status, its function remaining uncertain. Trimming shortened V by 1 base and J by 2 bases, and 18 bases separated the two germline ends. The CDR3 spans 17 residues. CDR3 in DNA: TGTGCCAGAAGCTTGTCCCCTTCAGGGGTTGGAAACACTGAAGCTTTCTTT. It codes for CARSLSPSGVGNTEAFF.

The chain carries TRBV29-1 and TRBJ2-1; 8 bases align to TRBD1. The V gene's germline CDR1 is SQVTM and CDR2 ANQGSEA. The trim removed 3 bases at V and 5 bases at J, leaving 12 bases unmatched. There are 16 residues in the CDR3. The CDR3 spells CSVDLGGTGFDNEQFF. The CDR3 nucleotides read TGCAGCGTTGATCTGGGCGGGACAGGTTTCGACAATGAGCAGTTCTTC.

The V and J genes are TRBV6-1 and TRBJ1-1, with TRBD1 matching 11 bases. The CDR3 spans 19 residues. Germline V CDR1 and CDR2: MNHNS, SASEGT. V gave up 1 base and J gave up 5 bases; unmatched junction bases: 15. The chain's CDR3 is CASSEEGGTGGYHRTEAFF. DNA of the CDR3: TGTGCCAGCAGTGAAGAAGGGGGGACAGGGGGTTACCATCGGACTGAAGCTTTCTTT.